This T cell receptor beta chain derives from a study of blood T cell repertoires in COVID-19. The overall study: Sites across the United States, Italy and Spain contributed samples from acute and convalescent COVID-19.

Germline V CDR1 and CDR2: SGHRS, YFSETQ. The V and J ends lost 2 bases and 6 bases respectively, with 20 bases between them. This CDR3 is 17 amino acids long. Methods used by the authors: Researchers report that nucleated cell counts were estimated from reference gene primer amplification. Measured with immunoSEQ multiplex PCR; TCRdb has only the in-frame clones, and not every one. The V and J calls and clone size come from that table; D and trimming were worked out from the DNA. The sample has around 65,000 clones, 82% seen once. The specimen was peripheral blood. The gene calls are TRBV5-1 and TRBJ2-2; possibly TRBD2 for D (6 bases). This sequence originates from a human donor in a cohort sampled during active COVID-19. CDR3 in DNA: TGCGCCAGCAGCTTTTTCTCGGGGGAGAAGTTTCCCGGGGAGCTGTTTTTT. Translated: CASSFFSGEKFPGELFF.